A single T cell receptor beta chain is shown here with its context. Germline V gives CDR1 MDHEN, CDR2 SYDVKM. Trimming at V came to 6 bases and at J to 1 base, leaving 7 bases not matched to a gene. CDR3 length: 15 residues. The sample comes from a study of blood T cell repertoires in COVID-19. The method was immunoSEQ multiplex PCR; TCRdb's version includes in-frame clones alone and lacks a portion of them. This sample has about 210,000 clones; over 75% occur once, and the top ten carry under 5.5%. What was sequenced was peripheral blood. The V gene is TRBV28, the J gene TRBJ2-7; 9 positions match TRBD1. This sequence was found in a woman aged 40 to 49 with acute or convalescent COVID-19. The CDR3, as DNA: TGTGCCAGCAGCCGGATGGGGACAGGGTCCTACGAGCAGTACGTC. Encoded protein: CASSRMGTGSYEQYV.